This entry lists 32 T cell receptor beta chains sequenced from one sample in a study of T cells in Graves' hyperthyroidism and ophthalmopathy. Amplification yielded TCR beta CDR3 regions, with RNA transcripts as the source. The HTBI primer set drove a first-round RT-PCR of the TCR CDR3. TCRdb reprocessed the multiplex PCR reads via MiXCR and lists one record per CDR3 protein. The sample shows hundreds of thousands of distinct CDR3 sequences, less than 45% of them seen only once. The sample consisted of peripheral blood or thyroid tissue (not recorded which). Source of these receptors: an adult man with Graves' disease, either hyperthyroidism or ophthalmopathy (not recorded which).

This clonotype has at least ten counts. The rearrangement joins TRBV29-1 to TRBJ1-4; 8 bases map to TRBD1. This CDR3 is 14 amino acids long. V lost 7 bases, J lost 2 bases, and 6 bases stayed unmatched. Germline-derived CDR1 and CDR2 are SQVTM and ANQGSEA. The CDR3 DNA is TGCAGCGCCGGACAGGGAGGGACTAATGAAAAACTGTTTTTT. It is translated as CSAGQGGTNEKLFF. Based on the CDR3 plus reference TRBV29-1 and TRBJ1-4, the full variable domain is SAVISQKPSRDICQRGTSLTIQCQVDSQVTMMFWYRQQPGQSLTLIATANQGSEATYESGFVIDKFPISRPNLTFSTLTVSNMSPEDSSIYLCSAGQGGTNEKLFFGSGTQLSVL.

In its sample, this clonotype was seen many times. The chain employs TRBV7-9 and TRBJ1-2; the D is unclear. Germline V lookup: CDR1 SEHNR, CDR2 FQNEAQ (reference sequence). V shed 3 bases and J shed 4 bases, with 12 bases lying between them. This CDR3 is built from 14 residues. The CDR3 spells CASSLRGYGYGYTF. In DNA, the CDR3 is TGTGCCAGCAGCTTGCGAGGGTACGGCTATGGCTACACCTTC.

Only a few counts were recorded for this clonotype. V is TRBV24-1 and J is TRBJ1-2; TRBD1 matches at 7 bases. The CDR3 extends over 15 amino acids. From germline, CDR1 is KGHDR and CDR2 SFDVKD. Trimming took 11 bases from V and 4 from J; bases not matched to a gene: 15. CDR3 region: CASFDRVDRIYGYTF. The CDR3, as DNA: TGTGCCAGCTTTGACAGGGTCGATCGAATCTATGGCTACACCTTC.

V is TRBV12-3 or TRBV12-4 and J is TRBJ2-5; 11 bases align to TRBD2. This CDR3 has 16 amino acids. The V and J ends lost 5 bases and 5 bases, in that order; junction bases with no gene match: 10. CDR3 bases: TGTGCCAGCAGTGGGATAGCGGGAGGGCCGGGGGAGACCCAGTACTTC. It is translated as CASSGIAGGPGETQYF.

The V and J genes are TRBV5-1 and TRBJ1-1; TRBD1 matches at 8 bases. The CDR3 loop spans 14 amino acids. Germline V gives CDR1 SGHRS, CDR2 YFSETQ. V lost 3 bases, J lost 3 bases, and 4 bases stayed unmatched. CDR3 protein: CASSWTTGDTEAFF. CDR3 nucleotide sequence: TGCGCCAGCAGCTGGACGACAGGGGACACTGAAGCTTTCTTT.

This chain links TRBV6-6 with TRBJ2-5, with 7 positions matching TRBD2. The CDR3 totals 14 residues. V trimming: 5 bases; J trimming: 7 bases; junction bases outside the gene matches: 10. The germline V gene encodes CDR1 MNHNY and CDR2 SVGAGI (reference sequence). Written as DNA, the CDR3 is TGTGCCAGCAGTGAAGATCACTGGGGGGGGACCCAGTACTTC. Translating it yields CASSEDHWGGTQYF.

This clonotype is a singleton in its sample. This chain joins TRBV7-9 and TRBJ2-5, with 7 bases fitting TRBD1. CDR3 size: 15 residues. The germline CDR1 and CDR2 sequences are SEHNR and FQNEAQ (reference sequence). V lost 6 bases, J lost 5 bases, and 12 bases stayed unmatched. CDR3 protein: CASRLLLDRWETQYF. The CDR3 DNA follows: TGTGCCAGCAGGCTTCTCTTGGACAGGTGGGAGACCCAGTACTTC.

The CDR3, as DNA: TGCAGCGTTGCTGGGACAGAGGGAGGTGAAAAACTGTTTTTT. As protein: CSVAGTEGGEKLFF. The chain employs TRBV29-1 and TRBJ1-4; the match to TRBD1 covers 7 bases. Unmatched junction bases numbered 9, after V lost 4 bases and J lost 7 bases. Germline values: CDR1 SQVTM, CDR2 ANQGSEA. The CDR3 length is 14 residues.

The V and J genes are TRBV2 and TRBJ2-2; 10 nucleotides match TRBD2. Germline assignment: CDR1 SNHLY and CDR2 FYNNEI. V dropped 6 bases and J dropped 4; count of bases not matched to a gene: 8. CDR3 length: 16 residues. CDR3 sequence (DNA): TGTGCCAGCAGCGTGATAGCGGGGGGAACCACCGGGGAGCTGTTTTTT. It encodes CASSVIAGGTTGELFF.

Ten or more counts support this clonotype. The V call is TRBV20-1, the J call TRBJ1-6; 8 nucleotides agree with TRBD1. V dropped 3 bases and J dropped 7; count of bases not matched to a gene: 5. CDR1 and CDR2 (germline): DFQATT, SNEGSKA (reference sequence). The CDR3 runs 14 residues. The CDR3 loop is CSASGQGKNSPLHF. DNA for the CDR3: TGCAGTGCTAGTGGACAGGGAAAGAATTCACCCCTCCACTTT.

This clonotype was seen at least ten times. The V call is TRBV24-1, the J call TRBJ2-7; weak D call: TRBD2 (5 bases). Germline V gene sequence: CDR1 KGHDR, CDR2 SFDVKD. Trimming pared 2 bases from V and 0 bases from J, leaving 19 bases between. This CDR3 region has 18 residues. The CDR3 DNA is TGTGCCACCAGTGATTACCAGGTGTCGTTTCGGGACTCCTACGAGCAGTACTTC. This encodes CATSDYQVSFRDSYEQYF.

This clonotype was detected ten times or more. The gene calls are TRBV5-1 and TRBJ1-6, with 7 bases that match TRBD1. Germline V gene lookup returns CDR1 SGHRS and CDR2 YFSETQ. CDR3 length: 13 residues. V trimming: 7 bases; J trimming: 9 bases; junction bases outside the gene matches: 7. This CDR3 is CASGTDWSSPLHF. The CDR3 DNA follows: TGCGCCAGCGGGACAGACTGGAGTTCACCCCTCCACTTT.

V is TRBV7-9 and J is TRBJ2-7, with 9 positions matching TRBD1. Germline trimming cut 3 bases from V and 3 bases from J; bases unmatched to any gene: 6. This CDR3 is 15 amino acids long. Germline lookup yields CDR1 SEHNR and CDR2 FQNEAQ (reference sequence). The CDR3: CASSLRDRVLYEQYF. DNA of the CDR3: TGTGCCAGCAGCTTGAGGGACAGGGTCCTCTACGAGCAGTACTTC.

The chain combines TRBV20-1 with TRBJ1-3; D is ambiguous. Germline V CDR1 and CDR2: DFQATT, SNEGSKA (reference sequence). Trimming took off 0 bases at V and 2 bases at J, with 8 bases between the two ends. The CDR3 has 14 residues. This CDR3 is CSAREGNTGNTIYF. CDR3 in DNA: TGCAGTGCTAGAGAGGGGAACACTGGAAACACCATATATTTT.

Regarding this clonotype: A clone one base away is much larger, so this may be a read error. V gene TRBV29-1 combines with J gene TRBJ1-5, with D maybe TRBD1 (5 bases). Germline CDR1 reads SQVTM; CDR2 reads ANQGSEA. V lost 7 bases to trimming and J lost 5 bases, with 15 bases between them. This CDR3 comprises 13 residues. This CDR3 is CSGREHPHQPQHF. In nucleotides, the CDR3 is TGCAGCGGCAGGGAGCATCCGCATCAGCCCCAGCATTTT. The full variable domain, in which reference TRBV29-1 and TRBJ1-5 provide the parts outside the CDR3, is SAVISQKPSRDICQRGTSLTIQCQVDSQVTMMFWYRQQPGQSLTLIATANQGSEATYESGFVIDKFPISRPNLTFSTLTVSNMSPEDSSIYLCSGREHPHQPQHFGDGTRLSIL.

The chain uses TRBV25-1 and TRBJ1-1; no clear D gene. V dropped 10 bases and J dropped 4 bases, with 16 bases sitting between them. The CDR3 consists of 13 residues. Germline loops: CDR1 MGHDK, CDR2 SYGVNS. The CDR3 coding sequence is TGTGCCACCCTCGGCACCGAGGGCACTGAAGCTTTCTTT. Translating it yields CATLGTEGTEAFF.

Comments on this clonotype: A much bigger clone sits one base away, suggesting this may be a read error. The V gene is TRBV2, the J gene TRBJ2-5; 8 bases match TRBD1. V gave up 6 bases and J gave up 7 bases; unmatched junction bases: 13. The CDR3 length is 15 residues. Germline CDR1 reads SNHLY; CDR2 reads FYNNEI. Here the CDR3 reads CASSEDRVNKATQYF. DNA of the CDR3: TGTGCCAGCAGCGAGGACAGGGTTAATAAGGCGACCCAGTACTTC.

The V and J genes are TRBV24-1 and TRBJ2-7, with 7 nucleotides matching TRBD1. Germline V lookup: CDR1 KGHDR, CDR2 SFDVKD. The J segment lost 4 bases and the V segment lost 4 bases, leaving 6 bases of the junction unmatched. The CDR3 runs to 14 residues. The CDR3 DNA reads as TGTGCCACCAGTGACCCAGGGGACAGATACGAGCAGTACTTC. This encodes CATSDPGDRYEQYF.

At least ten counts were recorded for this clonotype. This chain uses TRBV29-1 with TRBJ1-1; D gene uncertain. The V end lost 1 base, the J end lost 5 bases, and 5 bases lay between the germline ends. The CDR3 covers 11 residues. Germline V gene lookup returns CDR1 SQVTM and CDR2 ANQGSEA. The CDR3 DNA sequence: TGCAGCGTTGAAGGGAGGACTGAAGCTTTCTTT. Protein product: CSVEGRTEAFF.

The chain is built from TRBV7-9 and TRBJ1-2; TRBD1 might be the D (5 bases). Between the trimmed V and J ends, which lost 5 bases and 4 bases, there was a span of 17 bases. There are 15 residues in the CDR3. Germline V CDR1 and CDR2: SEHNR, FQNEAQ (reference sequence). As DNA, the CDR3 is TGTGCCAGCAGCCGAGAGGGGTACCTAACCTATGGCTACACCTTC. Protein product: CASSREGYLTYGYTF.

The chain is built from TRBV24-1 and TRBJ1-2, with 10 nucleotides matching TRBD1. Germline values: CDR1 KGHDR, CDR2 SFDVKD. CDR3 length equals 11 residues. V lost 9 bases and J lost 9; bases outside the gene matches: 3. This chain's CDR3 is CATQGQGSYTF. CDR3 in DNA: TGTGCCACCCAGGGACAGGGGAGCTACACCTTC.

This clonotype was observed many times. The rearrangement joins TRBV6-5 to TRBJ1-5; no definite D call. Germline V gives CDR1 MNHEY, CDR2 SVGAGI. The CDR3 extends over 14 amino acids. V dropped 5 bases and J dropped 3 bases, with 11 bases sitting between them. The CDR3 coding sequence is TGTGCCAGCAGTGAGGCCAGCTACAATCAGCCCCAGCATTTT. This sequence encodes CASSEASYNQPQHF.

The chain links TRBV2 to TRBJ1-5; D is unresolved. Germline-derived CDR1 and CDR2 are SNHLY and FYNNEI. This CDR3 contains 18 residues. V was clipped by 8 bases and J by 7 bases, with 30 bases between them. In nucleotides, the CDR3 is TGTGCCAGCTCACCAGGACCCCCGGGATCCGACGTGCGGCAGCCCCAGCATTTT. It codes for CASSPGPPGSDVRQPQHF. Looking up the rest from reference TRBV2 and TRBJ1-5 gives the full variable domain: EPEVTQTPSHQVTQMGQEVILRCVPISNHLYFYWYRQILGQKVEFLVSFYNNEISEKSEIFDDQFSVERPDGSNFTLKIRSTKLEDSAMYFCASSPGPPGSDVRQPQHFGDGTRLSIL.

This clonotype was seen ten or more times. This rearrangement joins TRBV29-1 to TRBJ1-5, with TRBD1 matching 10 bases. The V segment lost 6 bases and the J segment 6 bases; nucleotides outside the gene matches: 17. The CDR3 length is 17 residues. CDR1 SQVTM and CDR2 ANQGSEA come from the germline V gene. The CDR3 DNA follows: TGCAGCGTCAGCAGTGGGGTGACGGGACAGGGGCTTCAGCCCCAGCATTTT. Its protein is CSVSSGVTGQGLQPQHF.

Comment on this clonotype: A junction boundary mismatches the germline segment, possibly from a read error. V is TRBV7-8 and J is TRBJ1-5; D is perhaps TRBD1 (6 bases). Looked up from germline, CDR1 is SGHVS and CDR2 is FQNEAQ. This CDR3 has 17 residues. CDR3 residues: CAGSLGGGAYSNQPQHF. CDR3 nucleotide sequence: TGTGCCGGCAGCTTAGGGGGGGGGGCCTATAGCAATCAGCCCCAGCATTTT.

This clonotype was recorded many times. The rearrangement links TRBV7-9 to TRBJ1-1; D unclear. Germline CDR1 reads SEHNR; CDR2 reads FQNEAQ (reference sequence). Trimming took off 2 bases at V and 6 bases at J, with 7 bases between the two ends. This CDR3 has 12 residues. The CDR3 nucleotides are TGTGCCAGCAGCTTAATACAAGCTGAAGCTTTCTTT. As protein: CASSLIQAEAFF.

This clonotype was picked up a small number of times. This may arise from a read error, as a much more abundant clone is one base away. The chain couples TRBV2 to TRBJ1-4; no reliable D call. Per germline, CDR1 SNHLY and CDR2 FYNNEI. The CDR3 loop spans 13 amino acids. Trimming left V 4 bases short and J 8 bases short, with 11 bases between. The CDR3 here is CASSGLAEEKLFF. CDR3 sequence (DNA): TGTGCCAGCAGTGGACTCGCAGAAGAAAAACTGTTTTTT.

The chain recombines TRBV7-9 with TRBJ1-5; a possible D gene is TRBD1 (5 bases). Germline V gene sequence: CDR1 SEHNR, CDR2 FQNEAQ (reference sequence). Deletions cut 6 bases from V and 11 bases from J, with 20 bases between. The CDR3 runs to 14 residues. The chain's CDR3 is CASRNPGRQETQHF. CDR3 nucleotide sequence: TGTGCCAGCAGGAACCCGGGACGACAAGAGACCCAGCATTTT. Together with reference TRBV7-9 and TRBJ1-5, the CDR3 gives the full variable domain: DTGVSQNPRHKITKRGQNVTFRCDPISEHNRLYWYRQTLGQGPEFLTYFQNEAQLEKSRLLSDRFSAERPKGSFSTLEIQRTEQGDSAMYLCASRNPGRQETQHFGDGTRLSIL.

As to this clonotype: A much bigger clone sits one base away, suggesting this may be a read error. The chain's CDR3 is CSVPEHFGEKLFF. The CDR3 bases are TGCAGCGTACCGGAACATTTCGGGGAAAAACTGTTTTTT. The gene calls are TRBV29-1 and TRBJ1-4; D not certain. This CDR3 is built from 13 residues. Trimming shortened V by 6 bases and J by 8 bases, and 16 bases separated the two germline ends. Looked up from germline, CDR1 is SQVTM and CDR2 is ANQGSEA.

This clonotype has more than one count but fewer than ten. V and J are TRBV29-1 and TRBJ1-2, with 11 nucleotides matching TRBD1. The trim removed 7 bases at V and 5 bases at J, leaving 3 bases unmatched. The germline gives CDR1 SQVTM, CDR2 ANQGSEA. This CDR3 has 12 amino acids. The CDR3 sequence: CSGGTGGYGYTF. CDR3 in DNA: TGCAGCGGCGGGACAGGGGGTTATGGCTACACCTTC.

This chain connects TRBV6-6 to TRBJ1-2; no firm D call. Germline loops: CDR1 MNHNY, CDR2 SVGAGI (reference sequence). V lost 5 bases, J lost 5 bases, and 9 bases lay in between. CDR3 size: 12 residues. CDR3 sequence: CASSARVYGYTF. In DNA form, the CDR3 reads TGTGCCAGCAGTGCCCGAGTTTATGGCTACACCTTC.

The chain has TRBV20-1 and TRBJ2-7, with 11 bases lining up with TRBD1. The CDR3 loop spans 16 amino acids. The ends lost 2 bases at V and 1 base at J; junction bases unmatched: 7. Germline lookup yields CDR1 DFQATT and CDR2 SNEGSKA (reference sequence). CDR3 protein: CSARRSGQGVSYEQYF. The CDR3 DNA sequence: TGCAGTGCTAGACGCTCGGGACAGGGGGTGTCCTACGAGCAGTACTTC.